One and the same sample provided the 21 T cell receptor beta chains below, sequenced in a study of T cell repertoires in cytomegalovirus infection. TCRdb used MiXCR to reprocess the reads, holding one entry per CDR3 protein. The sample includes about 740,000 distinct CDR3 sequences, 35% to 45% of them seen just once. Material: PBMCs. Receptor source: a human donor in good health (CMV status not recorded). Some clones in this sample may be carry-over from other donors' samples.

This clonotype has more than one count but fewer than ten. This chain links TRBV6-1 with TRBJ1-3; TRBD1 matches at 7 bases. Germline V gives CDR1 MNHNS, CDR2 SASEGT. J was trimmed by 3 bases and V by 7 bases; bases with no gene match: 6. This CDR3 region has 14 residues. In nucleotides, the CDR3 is TGTGCCAGCATGACAGGGTTCCTTGGAAACACCATATATTTT. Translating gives CASMTGFLGNTIYF.

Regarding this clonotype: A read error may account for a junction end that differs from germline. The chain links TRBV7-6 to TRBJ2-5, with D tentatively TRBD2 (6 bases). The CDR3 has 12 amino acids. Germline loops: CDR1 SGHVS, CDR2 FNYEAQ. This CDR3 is CASSLARGAWGF. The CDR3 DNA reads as TGTGCCAGCAGCTTAGCCCGCGGGGCCTGGGGGTTC.

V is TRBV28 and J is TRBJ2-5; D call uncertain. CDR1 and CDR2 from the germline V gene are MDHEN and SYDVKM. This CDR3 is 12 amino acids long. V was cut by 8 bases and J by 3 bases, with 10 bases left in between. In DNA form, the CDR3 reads TGTGCCAGCCGGGCTTATGAAGAGACCCAGTACTTC. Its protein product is CASRAYEETQYF.

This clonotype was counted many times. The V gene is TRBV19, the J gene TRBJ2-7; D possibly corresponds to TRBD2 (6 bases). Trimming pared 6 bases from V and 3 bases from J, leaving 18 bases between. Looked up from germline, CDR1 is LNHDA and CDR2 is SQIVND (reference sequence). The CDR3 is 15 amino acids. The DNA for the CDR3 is TGTGCCAGTAGCCCCTTGGGGGGAGCTAACTACGAGCAGTACTTC. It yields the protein CASSPLGGANYEQYF. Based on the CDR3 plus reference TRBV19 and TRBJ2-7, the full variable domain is DGGITQSPKYLFRKEGQNVTLSCEQNLNHDAMYWYRQDPGQGLRLIYYSQIVNDFQKGDIAEGYSVSREKKESFPLTVTSAQKNPTAFYLCASSPLGGANYEQYFGPGTRLTVT.

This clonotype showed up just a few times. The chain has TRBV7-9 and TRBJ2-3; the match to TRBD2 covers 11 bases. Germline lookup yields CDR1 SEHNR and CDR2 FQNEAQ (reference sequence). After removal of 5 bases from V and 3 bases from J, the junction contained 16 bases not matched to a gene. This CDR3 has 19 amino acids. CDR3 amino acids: CASSPLVQRRLAGTDTQYF. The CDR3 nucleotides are TGTGCCAGCAGCCCCCTCGTTCAGAGAAGACTAGCGGGAACAGATACGCAGTATTTT.

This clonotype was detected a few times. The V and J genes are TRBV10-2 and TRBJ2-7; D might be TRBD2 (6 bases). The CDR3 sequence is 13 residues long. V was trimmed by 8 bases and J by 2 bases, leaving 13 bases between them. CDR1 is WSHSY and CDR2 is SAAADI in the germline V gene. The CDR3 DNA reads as TGCGCCAGCGGGTTGACTAGGACCTACGAGCAGTACTTC. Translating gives CASGLTRTYEQYF.

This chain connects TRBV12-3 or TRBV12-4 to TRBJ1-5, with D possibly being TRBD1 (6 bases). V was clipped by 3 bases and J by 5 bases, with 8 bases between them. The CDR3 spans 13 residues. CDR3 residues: CASSLDSYQPQHF. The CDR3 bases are TGTGCCAGCAGTTTGGACAGCTATCAGCCCCAGCATTTT.

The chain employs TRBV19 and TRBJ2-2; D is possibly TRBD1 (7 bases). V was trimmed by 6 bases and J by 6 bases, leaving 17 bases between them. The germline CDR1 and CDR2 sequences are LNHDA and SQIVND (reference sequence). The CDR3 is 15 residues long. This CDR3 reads CASSLRQGGAGELFF. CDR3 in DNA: TGTGCCAGTAGCCTCAGACAGGGAGGTGCCGGGGAGCTGTTTTTT.

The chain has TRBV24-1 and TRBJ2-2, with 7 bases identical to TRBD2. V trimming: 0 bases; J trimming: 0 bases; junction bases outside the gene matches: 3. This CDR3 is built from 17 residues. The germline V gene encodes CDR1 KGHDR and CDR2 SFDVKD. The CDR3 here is CATSDLASGANTGELFF. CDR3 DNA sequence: TGTGCCACCAGTGATTTGGCTAGCGGTGCGAACACCGGGGAGCTGTTTTTT.

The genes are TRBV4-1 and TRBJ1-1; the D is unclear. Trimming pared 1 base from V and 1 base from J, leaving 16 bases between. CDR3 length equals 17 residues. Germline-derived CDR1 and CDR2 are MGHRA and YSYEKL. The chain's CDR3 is CASSQALGLHGNTEAFF. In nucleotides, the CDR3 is TGCGCCAGCAGCCAAGCTCTAGGACTCCACGGGAACACTGAAGCTTTCTTT.

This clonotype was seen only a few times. CDR3 amino acids: CASSIDRAGANVLTF. As DNA, the CDR3 is TGTGCCAGTAGTATAGACAGGGCTGGGGCCAACGTCCTGACTTTC. This chain links TRBV19 with TRBJ2-6; D is perhaps TRBD1 (5 bases). The V end was cut by 0 bases, the J end by 2 bases, with 5 bases between. The CDR3 covers 15 residues. The germline V gene has CDR1 LNHDA and CDR2 SQIVND (reference sequence). The variable domain in full, completed from reference TRBV19 and TRBJ2-6, reads DGGITQSPKYLFRKEGQNVTLSCEQNLNHDAMYWYRQDPGQGLRLIYYSQIVNDFQKGDIAEGYSVSREKKESFPLTVTSAQKNPTAFYLCASSIDRAGANVLTFGAGSRLTVL.

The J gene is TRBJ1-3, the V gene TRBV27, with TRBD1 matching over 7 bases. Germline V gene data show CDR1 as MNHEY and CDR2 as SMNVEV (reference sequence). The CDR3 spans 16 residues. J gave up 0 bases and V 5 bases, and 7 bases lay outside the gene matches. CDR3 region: CASSTGQDSSGNTIYF. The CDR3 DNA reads TGTGCCAGCAGTACCGGACAGGATAGCTCTGGAAACACCATATATTTT.

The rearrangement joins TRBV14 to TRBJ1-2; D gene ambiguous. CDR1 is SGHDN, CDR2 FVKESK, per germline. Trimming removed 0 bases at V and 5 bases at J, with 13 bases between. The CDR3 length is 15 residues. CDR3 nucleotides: TGTGCCAGCAGCCAAGAACCAGGTTGGCGGTATGGCTACACCTTC. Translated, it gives CASSQEPGWRYGYTF. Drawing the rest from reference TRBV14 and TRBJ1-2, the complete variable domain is EAGVTQFPSHSVIEKGQTVTLRCDPISGHDNLYWYRRVMGKEIKFLLHFVKESKQDESGMPNNRFLAERTGGTYSTLKVQPAELEDSGVYFCASSQEPGWRYGYTFGSGTRLTVV.

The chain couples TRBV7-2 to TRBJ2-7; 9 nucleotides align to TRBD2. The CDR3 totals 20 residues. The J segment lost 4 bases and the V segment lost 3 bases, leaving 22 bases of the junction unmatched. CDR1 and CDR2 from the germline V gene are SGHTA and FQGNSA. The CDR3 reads CASSFSRTSEHRSQKYEQYF. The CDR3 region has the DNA TGTGCCAGCAGCTTCTCACGGACTAGCGAGCATAGGTCCCAGAAATACGAGCAGTACTTC. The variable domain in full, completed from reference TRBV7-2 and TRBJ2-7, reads GAGVSQSPSNKVTEKGKDVELRCDPISGHTALYWYRQSLGQGLEFLIYFQGNSAPDKSGLPSDRFSAERTGGSVSTLTIQRTQQEDSAVYLCASSFSRTSEHRSQKYEQYFGPGTRLTVT.

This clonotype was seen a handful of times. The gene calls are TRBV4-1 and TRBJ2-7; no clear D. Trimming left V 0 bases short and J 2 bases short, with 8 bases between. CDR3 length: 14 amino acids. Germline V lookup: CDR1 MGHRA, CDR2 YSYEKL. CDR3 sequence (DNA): TGCGCCAGCAGCCAAGATTTCGGCACCTACGAGCAGTACTTC. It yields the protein CASSQDFGTYEQYF.

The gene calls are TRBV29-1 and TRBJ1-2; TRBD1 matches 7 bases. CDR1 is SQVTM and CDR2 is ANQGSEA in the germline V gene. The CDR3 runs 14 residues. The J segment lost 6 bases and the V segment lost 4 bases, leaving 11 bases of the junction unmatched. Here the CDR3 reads CSVGRQGRANGYTF. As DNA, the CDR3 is TGCAGCGTTGGCAGACAGGGAAGGGCAAATGGCTACACCTTC. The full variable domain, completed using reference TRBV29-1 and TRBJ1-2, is SAVISQKPSRDICQRGTSLTIQCQVDSQVTMMFWYRQQPGQSLTLIATANQGSEATYESGFVIDKFPISRPNLTFSTLTVSNMSPEDSSIYLCSVGRQGRANGYTFGSGTRLTVV.

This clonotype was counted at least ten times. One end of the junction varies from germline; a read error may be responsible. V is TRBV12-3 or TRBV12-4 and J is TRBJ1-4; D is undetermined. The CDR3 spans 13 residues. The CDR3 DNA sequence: TGTGCCACCAGTTTATCGGGTAATGAAAAACTGTTTTTT. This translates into CATSLSGNEKLFF.

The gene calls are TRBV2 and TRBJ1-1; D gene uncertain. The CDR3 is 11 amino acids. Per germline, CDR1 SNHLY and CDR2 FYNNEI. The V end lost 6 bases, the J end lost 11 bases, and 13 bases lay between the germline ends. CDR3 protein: CASSYSLGAFF. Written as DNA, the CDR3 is TGTGCCAGCAGCTACTCCCTTGGGGCTTTCTTT.

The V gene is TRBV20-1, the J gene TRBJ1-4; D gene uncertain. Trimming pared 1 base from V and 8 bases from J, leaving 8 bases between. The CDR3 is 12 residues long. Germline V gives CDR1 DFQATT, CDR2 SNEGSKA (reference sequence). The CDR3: CSARGLGEKLFF. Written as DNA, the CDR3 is TGCAGTGCTAGAGGGTTGGGGGAAAAACTGTTTTTT.

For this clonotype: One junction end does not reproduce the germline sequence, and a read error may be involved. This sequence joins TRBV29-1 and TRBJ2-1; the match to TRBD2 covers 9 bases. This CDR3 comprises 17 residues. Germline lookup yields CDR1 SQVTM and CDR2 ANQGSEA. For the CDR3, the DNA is TGCAGCGTCCTCAGACCGGGAATGGGACTAGCTCACAAGGAGCAGTTCTTC. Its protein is CSVLRPGMGLAHKEQFF.

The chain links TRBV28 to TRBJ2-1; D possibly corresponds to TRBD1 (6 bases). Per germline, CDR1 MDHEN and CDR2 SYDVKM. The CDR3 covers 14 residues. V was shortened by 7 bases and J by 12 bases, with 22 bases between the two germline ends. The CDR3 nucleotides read TGTGCCAGCAACCCTAGCAGGGGCCGCTGGGGGCAGTTCTTC. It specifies CASNPSRGRWGQFF.